The source of this T cell receptor beta chain is a study of blood T cell repertoires in COVID-19. Germline V gives CDR1 SGHTA, CDR2 FQGNSA. This CDR3 region has 16 residues. V was clipped by 5 bases and J by 7 bases; unmatched bases: 13. Only in-frame clones appear in the TCRdb table, and some are missing; sequencing was by immunoSEQ multiplex PCR. The sample consists of some 220,000 clones, 70% to 90% of them appearing once. Sequenced: peripheral blood. The sequence came from a woman in her 70s with COVID-19, enrolled during active disease. The gene calls are TRBV7-2 and TRBJ2-7; 11 bases align to TRBD2. CDR3 protein: CASSPTFSGGAGEQYF. DNA of the CDR3: TGTGCCAGCAGCCCGACGTTTAGCGGGGGGGCGGGGGAGCAGTACTTC.